The 11 T cell receptor beta chains listed next were all sequenced from one sample in a study of T cell responses to AZD1222 COVID-19 vaccine. TCRdb's table, derived via immunoSEQ multiplex PCR, lists solely in-frame clones and lacks some. The sample yields roughly 150,000 clones, around 89% seen once. Sequenced material: peripheral blood, taken on day 0 of AZD1222 vaccination. The source is an adult in good health.

This clone was recorded only once. The chain joins TRBV5-1 to TRBJ1-3, with D hard to call. The ends were cut back, 1 base at V and 1 base at J, with 15 bases in the middle. The germline V gene encodes CDR1 SGHRS and CDR2 YFSETQ. This CDR3 region has 17 residues. Here the CDR3 reads CASSLRPGSTSGNTIYF. The CDR3, as DNA: TGCGCCAGCAGCTTGAGACCAGGCAGCACATCTGGAAACACCATATATTTT.

The chain joins TRBV28 to TRBJ1-5; 10 bases are shared with TRBD1. CDR1 and CDR2 (germline): MDHEN, SYDVKM. The CDR3 consists of 16 residues. The V gene end was trimmed by 3 bases and the J gene end by 5 bases; junction bases not matched to a gene: 7. CDR3 sequence (DNA): TGTGCCAGCAGTTTTACCGGGACAGGGGTCTATCAGCCCCAGCATTTT. It is translated as CASSFTGTGVYQPQHF.

This chain connects TRBV7-3 to TRBJ1-3; a weak D match, TRBD1 (6 bases). The CDR3 has 13 amino acids. Trimming stripped 2 bases from V and 4 bases from J, with 6 bases between. Germline values: CDR1 SGHTA, CDR2 FQGTGA. Written as DNA, the CDR3 is TGTGCCAGCAGCTTAGGGACAGGAAACACCATATATTTT. This translates into CASSLGTGNTIYF.

The V and J genes are TRBV19 and TRBJ1-2; D is uncertain. Trimming pared 8 bases from V and 4 bases from J, leaving 14 bases between. The CDR3 has 13 residues. Germline V gene data show CDR1 as LNHDA and CDR2 as SQIVND (reference sequence). CDR3 residues: CASDGRSIYGYTF. The CDR3 DNA follows: TGTGCCAGTGATGGACGGAGCATCTATGGCTACACCTTC.

The V gene is TRBV2, the J gene TRBJ1-5; D is undetermined. Germline V gene data show CDR1 as SNHLY and CDR2 as FYNNEI. CDR3 length: 12 amino acids. Trimming pared 0 bases from V and 5 bases from J, leaving 2 bases between. In DNA form, the CDR3 reads TGTGCCAGCAGTGAAGCAGATCAGCCCCAGCATTTT. Encoded protein: CASSEADQPQHF.

This clone was observed a handful of times. The rearrangement uses TRBV3-1 (or the pseudogene TRBV3-2) and TRBJ1-3, with D uncertain. This CDR3 has 17 residues. The germline V and J ends were trimmed by 1 base and 0 bases, with 13 bases remaining between them. The germline CDR1 and CDR2 sequences are LGHDT and YNNKEL (reference sequence). The CDR3 region has the DNA TGTGCCAGCAGCCAAGGGAGGCAGGCGTTCTCTGGAAACACCATATATTTT. It specifies CASSQGRQAFSGNTIYF.

The chain carries TRBV5-1 and TRBJ2-1; D gene unclear. CDR3 size: 14 residues. The V and J ends lost 0 bases and 7 bases respectively, with 11 bases between them. Germline V gene data show CDR1 as SGHRS and CDR2 as YFSETQ. As DNA, the CDR3 is TGCGCCAGCAGCTTGGAGGGAACCAGTAATGAGCAGTTCTTC. Encoded protein: CASSLEGTSNEQFF.

This chain uses TRBV12-5 with TRBJ2-2, with D possibly TRBD2 on 5 matching bases. This CDR3 comprises 13 residues. The V end lost 3 bases, the J end lost 6 bases, and 8 bases lay between the germline ends. In germline, CDR1 is LGHNT, CDR2 FRNRAP. The CDR3 sequence is CASGFRESGELFF. CDR3 in DNA: TGTGCTAGTGGTTTTAGGGAGTCCGGGGAGCTGTTTTTT.

The J gene is TRBJ1-1, the V gene TRBV10-3, with TRBD1 identical over 8 bases. The CDR3 is made up of 16 amino acids. The ends lost 4 bases at V and 4 bases at J; junction bases unmatched: 11. Germline V CDR1 and CDR2: ENHRY, SYGVKD. CDR3 protein: CAISGSLGQGGTEAFF. Here the CDR3 DNA reads TGTGCCATCAGTGGGTCCCTAGGACAGGGAGGCACTGAAGCTTTCTTT.

The chain is built from TRBV24-1 and TRBJ1-2; a possible D gene is TRBD1 (6 bases). V shed 3 bases and J shed 3 bases, with 10 bases lying between them. This CDR3 has 14 amino acids. Germline V gene lookup returns CDR1 KGHDR and CDR2 SFDVKD. CDR3 sequence reads: CATSDIHRDYGYTF. The CDR3 DNA is TGTGCCACCAGTGATATACACAGGGACTATGGCTACACCTTC.

The chain carries TRBV5-1 and TRBJ1-3; D is possibly TRBD1 (5 bases). Germline-derived CDR1 and CDR2 are SGHRS and YFSETQ. CDR3 length: 15 residues. The ends were cut back, 3 bases at V and 0 bases at J, with 10 bases in the middle. The CDR3 DNA is TGCGCCAGCAGCTCGGAGGGGTCCTCTGGAAACACCATATATTTT. Protein product: CASSSEGSSGNTIYF.